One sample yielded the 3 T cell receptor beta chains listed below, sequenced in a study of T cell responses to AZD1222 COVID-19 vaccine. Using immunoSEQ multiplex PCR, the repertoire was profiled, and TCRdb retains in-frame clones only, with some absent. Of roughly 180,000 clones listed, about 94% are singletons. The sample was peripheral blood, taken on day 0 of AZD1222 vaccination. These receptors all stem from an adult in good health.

CDR3 in amino acids: CASSYSGTSYEQYF. In DNA, the CDR3 is TGTGCCAGCAGTTACTCTGGGACTAGCTACGAGCAGTACTTC. This chain links TRBV6-2 or TRBV6-3 with TRBJ2-7, with 8 bases identical to TRBD2. Trimming took 0 bases from V and 3 from J; bases not matched to a gene: 1. The germline V gene has CDR1 MNHEY and CDR2 SVGEGT. This CDR3 is built from 14 residues.

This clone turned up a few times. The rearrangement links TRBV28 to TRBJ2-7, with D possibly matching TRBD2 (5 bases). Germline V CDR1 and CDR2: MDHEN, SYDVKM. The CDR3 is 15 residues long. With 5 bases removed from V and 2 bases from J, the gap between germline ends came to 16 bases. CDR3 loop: CASSKTRQLAYEQYF. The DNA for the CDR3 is TGTGCCAGCAGTAAAACTCGCCAACTAGCCTACGAGCAGTACTTC.

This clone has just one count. In DNA form, the CDR3 reads TGTGCCACCAGCGGCGGACCTAATGAAAAACTGTTTTTT. This encodes CATSGGPNEKLFF. The chain uses TRBV15 and TRBJ1-4; D is unresolved. V was shortened by 5 bases and J by 3 bases, with 7 bases between the two germline ends. The CDR3 covers 13 residues. From germline, CDR1 is LNHNV and CDR2 YYDKDF (reference sequence).